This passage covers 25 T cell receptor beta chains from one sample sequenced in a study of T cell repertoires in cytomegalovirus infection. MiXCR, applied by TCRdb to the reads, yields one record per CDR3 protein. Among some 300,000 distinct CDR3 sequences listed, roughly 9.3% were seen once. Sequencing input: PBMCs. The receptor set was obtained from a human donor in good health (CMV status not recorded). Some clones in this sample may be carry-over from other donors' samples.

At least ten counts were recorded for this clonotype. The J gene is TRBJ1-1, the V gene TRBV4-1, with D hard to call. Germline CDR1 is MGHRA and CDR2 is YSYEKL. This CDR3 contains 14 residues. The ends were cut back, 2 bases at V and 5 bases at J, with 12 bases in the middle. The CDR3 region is CASSQKGLVTEAFF. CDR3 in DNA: TGCGCCAGCAGCCAAAAAGGATTGGTGACTGAAGCTTTCTTT.

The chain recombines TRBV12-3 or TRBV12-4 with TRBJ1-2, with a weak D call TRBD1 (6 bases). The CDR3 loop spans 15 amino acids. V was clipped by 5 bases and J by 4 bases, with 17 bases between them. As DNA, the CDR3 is TGTGCCAGCAGTCTCCCCGAGGGGGGTAGCTATGGCTACACCTTC. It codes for CASSLPEGGSYGYTF.

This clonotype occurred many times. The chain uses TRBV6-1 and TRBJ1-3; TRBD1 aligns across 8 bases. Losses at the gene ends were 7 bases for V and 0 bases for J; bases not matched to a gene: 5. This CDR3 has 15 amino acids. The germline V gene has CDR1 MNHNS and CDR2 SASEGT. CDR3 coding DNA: TGTGCCAGCACAGGGGGCCCTTTCTCTGGAAACACCATATATTTT. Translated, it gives CASTGGPFSGNTIYF.

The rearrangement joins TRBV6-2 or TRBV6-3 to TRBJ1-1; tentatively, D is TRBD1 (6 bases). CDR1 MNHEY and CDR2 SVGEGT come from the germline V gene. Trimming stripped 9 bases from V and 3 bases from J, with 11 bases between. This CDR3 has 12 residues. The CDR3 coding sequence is TGTGCCAGTGGGGGCACCCACACTGAAGCTTTCTTT. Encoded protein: CASGGTHTEAFF.

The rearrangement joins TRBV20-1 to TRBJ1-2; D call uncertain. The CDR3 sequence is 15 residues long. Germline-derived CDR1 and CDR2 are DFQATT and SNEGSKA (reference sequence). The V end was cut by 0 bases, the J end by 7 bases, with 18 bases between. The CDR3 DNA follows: TGCAGTGCTAGAGATTCTTCTTTTACGGACTCTGGCTACACCTTC. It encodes CSARDSSFTDSGYTF.

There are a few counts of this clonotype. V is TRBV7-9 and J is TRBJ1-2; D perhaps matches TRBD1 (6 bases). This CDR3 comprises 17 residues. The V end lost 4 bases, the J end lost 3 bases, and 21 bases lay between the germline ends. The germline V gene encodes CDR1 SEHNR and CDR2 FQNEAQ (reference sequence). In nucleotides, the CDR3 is TGTGCCAGCAGCTGTGATTCGGACAGCTGCCCTCACTATGGCTACACCTTC. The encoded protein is CASSCDSDSCPHYGYTF.

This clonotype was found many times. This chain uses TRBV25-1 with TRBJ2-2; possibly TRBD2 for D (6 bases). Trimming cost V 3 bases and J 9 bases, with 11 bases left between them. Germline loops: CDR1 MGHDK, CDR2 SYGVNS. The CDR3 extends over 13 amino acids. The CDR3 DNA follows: TGTGCCAGCAGTGAGCGGGGTGGTCGGGAGCTGTTTTTT. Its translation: CASSERGGRELFF.

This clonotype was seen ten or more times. CDR3 nucleotides: TGTGCCAGCAGCCACGGAGGGGGGGATGAGACCCAGTACTTC. Translating gives CASSHGGGDETQYF. J is TRBJ2-5 and V is TRBV7-9, with a possible D match to TRBD2 (7 bases). Germline V lookup: CDR1 SEHNR, CDR2 FQNEAQ (reference sequence). The V end lost 5 bases, the J end lost 5 bases, and 15 bases lay between the germline ends. The CDR3 is 14 amino acids. Combining the CDR3 with reference TRBV7-9 and TRBJ2-5 gives the whole variable domain DTGVSQNPRHKITKRGQNVTFRCDPISEHNRLYWYRQTLGQGPEFLTYFQNEAQLEKSRLLSDRFSAERPKGSFSTLEIQRTEQGDSAMYLCASSHGGGDETQYFGPGTRLLVL.

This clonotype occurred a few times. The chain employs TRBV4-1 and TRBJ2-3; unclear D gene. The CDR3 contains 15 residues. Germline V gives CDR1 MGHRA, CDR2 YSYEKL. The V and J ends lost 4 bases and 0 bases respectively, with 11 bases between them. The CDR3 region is CASSRLPTSTDTQYF. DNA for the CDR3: TGCGCCAGCAGCCGCCTCCCCACAAGCACAGATACGCAGTATTTT.

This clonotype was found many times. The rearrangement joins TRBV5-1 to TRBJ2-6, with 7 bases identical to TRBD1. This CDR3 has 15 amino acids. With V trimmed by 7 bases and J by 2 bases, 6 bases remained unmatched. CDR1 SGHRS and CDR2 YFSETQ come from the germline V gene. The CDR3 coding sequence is TGCGCCAGCGCCCCCGGGACAGCTGGGGCCAACGTCCTGACTTTC. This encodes CASAPGTAGANVLTF. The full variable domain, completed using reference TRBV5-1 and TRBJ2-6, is KAGVTQTPRYLIKTRGQQVTLSCSPISGHRSVSWYQQTPGQGLQFLFEYFSETQRNKGNFPGRFSGRQFSNSRSEMNVSTLELGDSALYLCASAPGTAGANVLTFGAGSRLTVL.

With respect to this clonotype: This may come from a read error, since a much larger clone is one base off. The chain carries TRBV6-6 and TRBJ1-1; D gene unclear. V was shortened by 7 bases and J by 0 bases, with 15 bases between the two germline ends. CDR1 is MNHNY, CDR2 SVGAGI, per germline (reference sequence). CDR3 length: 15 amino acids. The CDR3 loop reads CASISFLQLNTEAFF. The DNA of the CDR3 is TGTGCCAGCATCTCCTTCTTACAGCTGAACACTGAAGCTTTCTTT.

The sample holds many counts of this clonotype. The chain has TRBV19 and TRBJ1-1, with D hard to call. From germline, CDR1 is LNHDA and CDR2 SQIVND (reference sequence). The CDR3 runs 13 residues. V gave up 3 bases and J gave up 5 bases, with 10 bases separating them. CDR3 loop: CASSILAGTEAFF. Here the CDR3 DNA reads TGTGCCAGTAGTATTCTCGCCGGGACTGAAGCTTTCTTT.

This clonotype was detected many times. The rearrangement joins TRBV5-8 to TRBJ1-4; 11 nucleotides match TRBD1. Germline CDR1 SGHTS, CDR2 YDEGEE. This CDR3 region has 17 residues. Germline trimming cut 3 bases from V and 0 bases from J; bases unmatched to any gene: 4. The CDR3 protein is CASSSGQGDTTNEKLFF. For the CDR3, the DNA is TGTGCCAGCAGCTCGGGACAGGGGGATACAACTAATGAAAAACTGTTTTTT.

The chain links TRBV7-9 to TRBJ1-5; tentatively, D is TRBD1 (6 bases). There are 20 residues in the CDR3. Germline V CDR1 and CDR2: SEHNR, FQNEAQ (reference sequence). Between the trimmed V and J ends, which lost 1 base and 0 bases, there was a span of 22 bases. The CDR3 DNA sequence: TGTGCCAGCAGCTTAGAATTTTTTGGACGACAGGCCCATAGCAATCAGCCCCAGCATTTT. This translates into CASSLEFFGRQAHSNQPQHF.

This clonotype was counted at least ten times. CDR3 nucleotides: TGTGCCAGCAGCTTTTATGGGAGCGGGTCGAGGGAAACGCAGTATTTT. Translated: CASSFYGSGSRETQYF. The rearrangement links TRBV7-2 to TRBJ2-3; TRBD2 might be the D (6 bases). The CDR3 has 16 amino acids. V lost 3 bases, J lost 9 bases, and 22 bases lay in between. Germline CDR1 reads SGHTA; CDR2 reads FQGNSA.

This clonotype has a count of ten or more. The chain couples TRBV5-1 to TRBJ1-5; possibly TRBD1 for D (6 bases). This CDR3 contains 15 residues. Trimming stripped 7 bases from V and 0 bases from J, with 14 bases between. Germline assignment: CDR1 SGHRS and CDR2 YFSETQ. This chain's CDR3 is CASSETGISNQPQHF. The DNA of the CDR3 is TGCGCCAGCTCTGAAACAGGGATTAGCAATCAGCCCCAGCATTTT.

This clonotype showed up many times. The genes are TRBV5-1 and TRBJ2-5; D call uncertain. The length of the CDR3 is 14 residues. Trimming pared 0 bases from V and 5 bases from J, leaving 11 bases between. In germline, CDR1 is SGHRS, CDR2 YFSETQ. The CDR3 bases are TGCGCCAGCAGCTTGGATGGCAAAGTTGAGACCCAGTACTTC. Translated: CASSLDGKVETQYF.

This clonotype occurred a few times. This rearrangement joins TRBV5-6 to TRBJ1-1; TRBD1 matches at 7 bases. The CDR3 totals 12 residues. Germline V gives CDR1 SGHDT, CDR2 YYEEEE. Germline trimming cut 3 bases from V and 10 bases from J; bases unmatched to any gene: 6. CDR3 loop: CASSSGQAGAFF. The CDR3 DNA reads TGTGCCAGCAGCTCCGGACAGGCTGGAGCTTTCTTT.

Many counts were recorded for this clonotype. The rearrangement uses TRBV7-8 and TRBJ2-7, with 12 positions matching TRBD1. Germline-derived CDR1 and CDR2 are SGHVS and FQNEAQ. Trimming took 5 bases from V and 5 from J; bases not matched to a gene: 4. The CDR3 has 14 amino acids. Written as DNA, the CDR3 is TGTGCCAGCAGCCCGGGACAGGGGGCTGACGAGCAGTACGTC. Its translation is CASSPGQGADEQYV.

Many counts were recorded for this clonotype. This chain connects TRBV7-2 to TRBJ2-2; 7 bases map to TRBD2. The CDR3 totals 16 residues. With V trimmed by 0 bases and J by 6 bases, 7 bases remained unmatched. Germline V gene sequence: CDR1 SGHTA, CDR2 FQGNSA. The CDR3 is CASSLAGGLRPGELFF. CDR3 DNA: TGTGCCAGCAGCTTAGCGGGGGGGTTACGTCCCGGGGAGCTGTTTTTT.

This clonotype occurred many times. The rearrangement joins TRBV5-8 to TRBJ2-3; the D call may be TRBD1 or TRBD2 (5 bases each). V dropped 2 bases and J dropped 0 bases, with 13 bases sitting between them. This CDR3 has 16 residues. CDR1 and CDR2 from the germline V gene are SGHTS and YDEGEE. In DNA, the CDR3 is TGTGCCAGCAGCTTATTGGCAGGGAGAAGCACAGATACGCAGTATTTT. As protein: CASSLLAGRSTDTQYF.

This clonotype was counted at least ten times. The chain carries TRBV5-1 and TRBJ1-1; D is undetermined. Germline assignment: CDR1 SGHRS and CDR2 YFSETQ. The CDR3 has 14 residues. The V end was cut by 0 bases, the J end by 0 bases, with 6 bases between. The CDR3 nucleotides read TGCGCCAGCAGCTTGGGTGTATTGAACACTGAAGCTTTCTTT. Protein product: CASSLGVLNTEAFF.

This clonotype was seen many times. The CDR3 sequence: CASSYSFGTNSGNTIYF. The CDR3 DNA sequence: TGTGCCAGCAGTTACTCTTTTGGGACGAACTCTGGAAACACCATATATTTT. The V and J genes are TRBV6-5 and TRBJ1-3; a possible D gene is TRBD1 (5 bases). Germline V gene lookup returns CDR1 MNHEY and CDR2 SVGAGI. The CDR3 covers 17 residues. The V end was cut by 0 bases, the J end by 0 bases, with 12 bases between.

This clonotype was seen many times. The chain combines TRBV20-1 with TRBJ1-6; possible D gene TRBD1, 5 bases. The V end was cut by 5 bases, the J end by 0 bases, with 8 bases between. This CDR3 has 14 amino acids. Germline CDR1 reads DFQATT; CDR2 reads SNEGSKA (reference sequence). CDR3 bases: TGCAGTGCTCCGGGGGTCTCCTATAATTCACCCCTCCACTTT. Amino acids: CSAPGVSYNSPLHF.

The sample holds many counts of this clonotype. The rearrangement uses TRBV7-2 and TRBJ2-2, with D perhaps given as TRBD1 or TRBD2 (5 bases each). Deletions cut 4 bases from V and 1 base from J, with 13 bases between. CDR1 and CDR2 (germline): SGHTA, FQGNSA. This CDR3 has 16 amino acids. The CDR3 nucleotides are TGTGCCAGCAGCTCCACCGGGGCTCTGAACACCGGGGAGCTGTTTTTT. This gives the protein CASSSTGALNTGELFF.